The 32 T cell receptor beta chains below were found in one sample sequenced in a study of cytomegalovirus exposure and HLA in healthy donors. Researchers ran the PCR with 60 Vbeta and 13 Jbeta primers. Method: immunoSEQ multiplex PCR; TCRdb's copy keeps in-frame clones and lacks some. The table lists about 130,000 clones, roughly 10% of them singletons. Sequencing was carried out using PBMCs. The receptors were sampled from a woman under 30 in good health and CMV-seropositive.

The chain links TRBV15 to TRBJ2-2; 9 bases are a match to TRBD2. The CDR3 length is 14 residues. V lost 5 bases and J lost 4; bases outside the gene matches: 2. CDR1 LNHNV and CDR2 YYDKDF come from the germline V gene (reference sequence). The CDR3 protein is CATSYSGGTGELFF. CDR3 nucleotide sequence: TGTGCCACCAGCTATAGCGGGGGCACCGGGGAGCTGTTTTTT.

This clone was counted between two and nine times. The CDR3 bases are TGTGCCAGCAGCTTAGTCAAGGGGTCCCTCCACGAGCAGTACTTC. Its protein product is CASSLVKGSLHEQYF. The chain couples TRBV11-3 to TRBJ2-7, with D maybe TRBD1 (5 bases). Trimming left V 1 base short and J 5 bases short, with 15 bases between. The CDR3 has 15 amino acids. Germline CDR1 reads SGHNT; CDR2 reads YENEEA.

The chain uses TRBV4-1 and TRBJ2-5; no clear D gene. Near its end, the DNA agrees better with TRBJ2-7, so the J call may be wrong. The CDR3 loop spans 14 amino acids. The V gene's germline CDR1 is MGHRA and CDR2 YSYEKL. In DNA form, the CDR3 reads TGCGCCAGCAGCCCACACGCGGAGTCCTACGAGCAGTACTTC. Amino acids: CASSPHAESYEQYF.

The chain couples TRBV18 to TRBJ1-1; D is unresolved. Germline values: CDR1 KGHSH, CDR2 LQKENI. This CDR3 spans 15 amino acids. V lost 6 bases to trimming and J lost 2 bases, with 16 bases between them. The CDR3 protein is CASSPTHGLNTEAFF. The CDR3 nucleotides read TGTGCCAGCTCCCCTACTCATGGGCTTAACACTGAAGCTTTCTTT.

The J gene is TRBJ2-6, the V gene TRBV6-5; D is undetermined. This CDR3 is 14 amino acids long. Germline assignment: CDR1 MNHEY and CDR2 SVGAGI. V lost 4 bases and J lost 4, with 8 bases in between. The CDR3 spells CASSSFSGANVLTF. DNA for the CDR3: TGTGCCAGCAGTTCCTTTTCCGGGGCCAACGTCCTGACTTTC.

V gene TRBV7-2 combines with J gene TRBJ2-7; the match to TRBD2 covers 8 bases. The CDR3 consists of 15 residues. Germline loops: CDR1 SGHTA, CDR2 FQGNSA. Unmatched junction bases numbered 12, after V lost 5 bases and J lost 6 bases. Here the CDR3 reads CASSERAAAGGEQYF. CDR3 DNA sequence: TGTGCCAGCAGCGAACGGGCTGCCGCGGGAGGCGAGCAGTACTTC.

The chain combines TRBV25-1 with TRBJ2-1; 8 bases line up with TRBD2. V dropped 4 bases and J dropped 8; count of bases not matched to a gene: 7. This CDR3 region has 14 residues. Per the germline V gene, CDR1 is MGHDK and CDR2 is SYGVNS. Written as DNA, the CDR3 is TGTGCCAGCAGTGGACTAGCGCTCTTTGATGAGCAGTTCTTC. Amino acid sequence: CASSGLALFDEQFF. Drawing the rest from reference TRBV25-1 and TRBJ2-1, the complete variable domain is EADIYQTPRYLVIGTGKKITLECSQTMGHDKMYWYQQDPGMELHLIHYSYGVNSTEKGDLSSESTVSRIRTEHFPLTLESARPSHTSQYLCASSGLALFDEQFFGPGTRLTVL.

The chain uses TRBV27 and TRBJ2-5; 10 nucleotides agree with TRBD1. Germline V CDR1 and CDR2: MNHEY, SMNVEV (reference sequence). With 6 bases clipped from V and 5 bases from J, the junction kept 12 bases outside the gene matches. This CDR3 has 16 amino acids. CDR3 in DNA: TGTGCCAGCAGAGATCAAATGGGACAGGGGAGGGAGACCCAGTACTTC. Its protein product is CASRDQMGQGRETQYF.

The sample holds many counts of this clone. The rearrangement uses TRBV13 and TRBJ1-2; D may be TRBD1 (5 bases). The CDR3 consists of 13 residues. Deletions cut 6 bases from V and 14 bases from J, with 22 bases between. Germline CDR1 reads PRHDT; CDR2 reads FYEKMQ (reference sequence). Here the CDR3 DNA reads TGTGCCAGCAGAATCGGTCGAGACAGAAAGAGAACCTTC. This encodes CASRIGRDRKRTF.

This clone has a handful of counts. This chain joins TRBV6-5 and TRBJ1-3; a weak D match, TRBD1 (6 bases). Germline CDR1 MNHEY, CDR2 SVGAGI. The CDR3 totals 15 residues. V lost 6 bases to trimming and J lost 0 bases, with 12 bases between them. The CDR3 nucleotides are TGTGCCAGCAGCTTAGGACAGCCCTCTGGAAACACCATATATTTT. Amino acids: CASSLGQPSGNTIYF.

This clone was detected a few times. The rearrangement links TRBV10-3 to TRBJ2-1; 11 nucleotides align to TRBD2. The CDR3 has 18 residues. J lost 7 bases, V lost 3 bases, and 14 bases had no gene match. Germline CDR1 ENHRY, CDR2 SYGVKD. The CDR3 nucleotides are TGTGCCATCAGTGATCCTCTAGCGGGAGGCCAGTGGGGAAATGAGCAGTTCTTC. It specifies CAISDPLAGGQWGNEQFF.

The CDR3 DNA reads as TGTGCCAGCAGCTTAGGTGGACAGATGAACACTGAAGCTTTCTTT. Translation: CASSLGGQMNTEAFF. This sequence joins TRBV7-9 and TRBJ1-1; D may be TRBD1 (6 bases). Germline assignment: CDR1 SEHNR and CDR2 FQNEAQ (reference sequence). The CDR3 is 15 residues long. V shed 1 base and J shed 0 bases, with 9 bases lying between them.

The V and J genes are TRBV7-9 and TRBJ1-5, with 7 positions matching TRBD1. CDR1 and CDR2 from the germline V gene are SEHNR and FQNEAQ (reference sequence). J was trimmed by 4 bases and V by 1 base; bases with no gene match: 1. The CDR3 contains 14 residues. The DNA of the CDR3 is TGTGCCAGCAGCTTAGGGGACAGAAATCAGCCCCAGCATTTT. Translated, it gives CASSLGDRNQPQHF.

This chain links TRBV29-1 with TRBJ2-7, with 8 bases aligning to TRBD1. The trim removed 5 bases at V and 6 bases at J, leaving 9 bases unmatched. From germline, CDR1 is SQVTM and CDR2 ANQGSEA. The CDR3 spans 13 residues. In DNA form, the CDR3 reads TGCAGCGTTCAGGAGGGACAGGCATTCGAGCAGTACTTC. Protein product: CSVQEGQAFEQYF.

This chain connects TRBV5-1 to TRBJ1-4, with D unresolved. Trimming removed 4 bases at V and 5 bases at J, with 9 bases between. This CDR3 comprises 13 residues. The germline V gene has CDR1 SGHRS and CDR2 YFSETQ. The CDR3 loop is CASSIQENEKLFF. The CDR3 coding sequence is TGCGCCAGCAGCATCCAGGAAAATGAAAAACTGTTTTTT.

The rearrangement joins TRBV19 to TRBJ1-2; D unclear. Germline CDR1 and CDR2: LNHDA and SQIVND (reference sequence). Trimming removed 6 bases from V and 4 bases from J, with 18 bases in between. This CDR3 comprises 15 residues. In DNA form, the CDR3 reads TGTGCCAGTAGGCCTCAGCGTTTGGGGAGCTATGGCTACACCTTC. This codes for CASRPQRLGSYGYTF. Full variable domain (missing parts from reference TRBV19 and TRBJ1-2): DGGITQSPKYLFRKEGQNVTLSCEQNLNHDAMYWYRQDPGQGLRLIYYSQIVNDFQKGDIAEGYSVSREKKESFPLTVTSAQKNPTAFYLCASRPQRLGSYGYTFGSGTRLTVV.

This clone was counted between two and nine times. The chain joins TRBV28 to TRBJ1-3; no reliable D call. The CDR3 is 11 amino acids. V gave up 2 bases and J gave up 6 bases, with 2 bases separating them. CDR1 and CDR2 from the germline V gene are MDHEN and SYDVKM. CDR3 DNA: TGTGCCAGCAGTTTACTAAACACCATATATTTT. It is translated as CASSLLNTIYF.

This chain joins TRBV28 and TRBJ1-2; no definite D call. This CDR3 region has 12 residues. Germline assignment: CDR1 MDHEN and CDR2 SYDVKM. Trimming took 6 bases from V and 7 from J, leaving 12 bases between them. The CDR3: CASSEIRGGYTF. The CDR3 DNA follows: TGTGCCAGCAGCGAGATTCGGGGTGGCTACACCTTC.

This clone was counted many times. The rearrangement links TRBV19 to TRBJ2-2; D is possibly TRBD1 (7 bases). The CDR3 is 15 amino acids. V gave up 4 bases and J gave up 7 bases, with 16 bases separating them. Per the germline V gene, CDR1 is LNHDA and CDR2 is SQIVND (reference sequence). The DNA of the CDR3 is TGTGCCAGTAGTACGACTGACAGGGAGGTCGGGGAGCTGTTTTTT. It translates to CASSTTDREVGELFF.

This chain connects TRBV7-8 to TRBJ1-1; maybe TRBD1 (5 bases). Germline V gene lookup returns CDR1 SGHVS and CDR2 FQNEAQ. V gave up 2 bases and J gave up 0 bases, with 10 bases separating them. The CDR3 totals 15 residues. This CDR3 is CASSLLRQMNTEAFF. The CDR3 DNA sequence: TGTGCCAGCAGCTTACTAAGACAGATGAACACTGAAGCTTTCTTT.

In this sample, this clone turned up a few times. This chain connects TRBV11-3 to TRBJ1-4; D ambiguous. Trimming cost V 5 bases and J 8 bases, with 15 bases left between them. Germline V lookup: CDR1 SGHNT, CDR2 YENEEA. The CDR3 extends over 14 amino acids. The CDR3 protein is CASSHRGLGEKLFF. DNA of the CDR3: TGTGCCAGCAGCCACCGAGGGTTAGGAGAAAAACTGTTTTTT. The full variable domain, with the rest looked up from reference TRBV11-3 and TRBJ1-4, is EAGVVQSPRYKIIEKKQPVAFWCNPISGHNTLYWYLQNLGQGPELLIRYENEEAVDDSQLPKDRFSAERLKGVDSTLKIQPAELGDSAVYLCASSHRGLGEKLFFGSGTQLSVL.

This sequence joins TRBV29-1 and TRBJ1-2; D gene ambiguous. The germline gives CDR1 SQVTM, CDR2 ANQGSEA. The CDR3 is 11 residues long. Trimming left V 7 bases short and J 9 bases short, with 15 bases between. The CDR3 region has the DNA TGCAGCGCACGACCCGGGGAAAGCTACACCTTC. It codes for CSARPGESYTF.

The chain combines TRBV7-8 with TRBJ2-7; TRBD2 might be the D (5 bases). Germline V gene sequence: CDR1 SGHVS, CDR2 FQNEAQ. There are 13 residues in the CDR3. V was cut by 5 bases and J by 5 bases, with 13 bases left in between. The CDR3 reads CASSATLVHEQYF. Written as DNA, the CDR3 is TGTGCCAGCAGCGCTACACTAGTCCACGAGCAGTACTTC.

This clone has only a few counts. The V gene is TRBV9, the J gene TRBJ2-1; 7 bases fit TRBD1. Unmatched junction bases numbered 10, after V lost 4 bases and J lost 6 bases. This CDR3 is built from 15 residues. The germline V gene has CDR1 SGDLS and CDR2 YYNGEE. The CDR3 loop reads CASSPRQGSGNEQFF. CDR3 bases: TGTGCCAGCAGCCCGCGACAGGGCTCAGGCAATGAGCAGTTCTTC. Together with reference TRBV9 and TRBJ2-1, the CDR3 gives the full variable domain: DSGVTQTPKHLITATGQRVTLRCSPRSGDLSVYWYQQSLDQGLQFLIQYYNGEERAKGNILERFSAQQFPDLHSELNLSSLELGDSALYFCASSPRQGSGNEQFFGPGTRLTVL.

The chain uses TRBV7-9 and TRBJ2-5, with TRBD2 matching 9 bases. Unmatched junction bases numbered 8, after V lost 5 bases and J lost 7 bases. Germline V lookup: CDR1 SEHNR, CDR2 FQNEAQ (reference sequence). There are 14 residues in the CDR3. The DNA for the CDR3 is TGTGCCAGCAGCCCCGGGACAGCGGGGGGGACCCAGTACTTC. Amino acid sequence: CASSPGTAGGTQYF. Filled out from reference TRBV7-9 and TRBJ2-5, the complete variable domain reads DTGVSQNPRHKITKRGQNVTFRCDPISEHNRLYWYRQTLGQGPEFLTYFQNEAQLEKSRLLSDRFSAERPKGSFSTLEIQRTEQGDSAMYLCASSPGTAGGTQYFGPGTRLLVL.

This clone came up a few times. The gene calls are TRBV4-1 and TRBJ1-1, with 7 bases aligning to TRBD1. The CDR3 totals 14 residues. The trim removed 2 bases at V and 1 base at J, leaving 1 base unmatched. In germline, CDR1 is MGHRA, CDR2 YSYEKL. CDR3 bases: TGCGCCAGCAGCCAATGGGACAGGAACACTGAAGCTTTCTTT. This translates into CASSQWDRNTEAFF.

The chain combines TRBV6-6 with TRBJ2-1; 10 bases align to TRBD2. V lost 4 bases to trimming and J lost 5 bases; unmatched junction nucleotides: 8. The CDR3 contains 16 residues. Germline V CDR1 and CDR2: MNHNY, SVGAGI (reference sequence). Written as DNA, the CDR3 is TGTGCCAGCAGTTCGCAGAAAGCGGGAGGGCACAATGAGCAGTTCTTC. The encoded protein is CASSSQKAGGHNEQFF.

This clone turned up a few times. The rearrangement links TRBV18 to TRBJ2-1, with no clear D. The germline V gene has CDR1 KGHSH and CDR2 LQKENI. The ends were cut back, 4 bases at V and 5 bases at J, with 9 bases in the middle. The CDR3 is 13 residues long. The DNA of the CDR3 is TGTGCCAGCTCACTCGGGTCTAACAATGAGCAGTTCTTC. Encoded protein: CASSLGSNNEQFF.

This chain uses TRBV28 with TRBJ1-1; D might be TRBD1 (6 bases). The V end was cut by 8 bases, the J end by 1 base, with 11 bases between. The CDR3 extends over 13 amino acids. CDR1 is MDHEN and CDR2 is SYDVKM in the germline V gene. The CDR3 region is CASGRGGNTEAFF. The CDR3 nucleotides are TGTGCCAGCGGTAGAGGGGGGAACACTGAAGCTTTCTTT.

This clone was detected only a few times. The gene calls are TRBV5-8 and TRBJ1-5; D might be TRBD1 (5 bases). CDR1 is SGHTS, CDR2 YDEGEE, per germline. V was shortened by 0 bases and J by 5 bases, with 6 bases between the two germline ends. There are 13 residues in the CDR3. The CDR3 loop is CASSLAGYQPQHF. The CDR3 DNA reads TGTGCCAGCAGCTTGGCAGGGTATCAGCCCCAGCATTTT. Combining the CDR3 with reference TRBV5-8 and TRBJ1-5 gives the whole variable domain EAGVTQSPTHLIKTRGQQATLRCSPISGHTSVYWYQQALGLGLQFLLWYDEGEERNRGNFPPRFSGRQFPNYSSELNVNALELEDSALYLCASSLAGYQPQHFGDGTRLSIL.

The rearrangement uses TRBV5-6 and TRBJ1-1, with D possibly TRBD1 on 5 matching bases. The CDR3 covers 11 residues. The germline gives CDR1 SGHDT, CDR2 YYEEEE. Deletions cut 2 bases from V and 8 bases from J, with 7 bases between. The CDR3 DNA is TGTGCCAGCAGCTTTGGGGCCGAAGCTTTCTTT. This encodes CASSFGAEAFF.

J is TRBJ1-1 and V is TRBV19; maybe TRBD1 (5 bases). CDR1 is LNHDA, CDR2 SQIVND, per germline (reference sequence). This CDR3 comprises 13 residues. Trimming removed 7 bases from V and 8 bases from J, with 17 bases in between. CDR3 nucleotides: TGTGCCAGTACCTATACTGGGGCGGGAGAAGCTTTCTTT. As protein: CASTYTGAGEAFF.